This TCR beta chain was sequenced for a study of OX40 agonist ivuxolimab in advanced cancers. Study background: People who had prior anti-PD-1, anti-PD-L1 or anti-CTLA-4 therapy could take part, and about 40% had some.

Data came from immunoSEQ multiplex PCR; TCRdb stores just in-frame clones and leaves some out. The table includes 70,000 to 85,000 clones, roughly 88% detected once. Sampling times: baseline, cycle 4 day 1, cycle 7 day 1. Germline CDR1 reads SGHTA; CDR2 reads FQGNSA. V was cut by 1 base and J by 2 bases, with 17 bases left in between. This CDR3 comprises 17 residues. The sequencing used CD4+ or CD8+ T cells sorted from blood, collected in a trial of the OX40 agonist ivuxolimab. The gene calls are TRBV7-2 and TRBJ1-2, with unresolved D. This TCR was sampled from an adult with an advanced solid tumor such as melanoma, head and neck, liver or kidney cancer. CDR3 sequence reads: CASSLEEVRVLNYGYTF. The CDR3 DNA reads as TGTGCCAGCAGCTTAGAGGAGGTGCGGGTTCTCAACTATGGCTACACCTTC.